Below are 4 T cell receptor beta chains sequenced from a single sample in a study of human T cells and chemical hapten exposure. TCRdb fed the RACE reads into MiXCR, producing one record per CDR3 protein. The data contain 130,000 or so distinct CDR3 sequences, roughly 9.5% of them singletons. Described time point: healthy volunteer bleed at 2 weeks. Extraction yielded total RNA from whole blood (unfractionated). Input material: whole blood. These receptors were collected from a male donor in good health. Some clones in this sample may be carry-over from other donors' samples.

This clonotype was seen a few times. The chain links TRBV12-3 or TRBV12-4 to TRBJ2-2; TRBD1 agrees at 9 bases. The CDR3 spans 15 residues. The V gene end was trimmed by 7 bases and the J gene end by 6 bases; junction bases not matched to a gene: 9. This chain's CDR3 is CASIRGQGVSGELFF. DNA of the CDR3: TGTGCCAGCATTAGGGGACAGGGTGTATCCGGGGAGCTGTTTTTT.

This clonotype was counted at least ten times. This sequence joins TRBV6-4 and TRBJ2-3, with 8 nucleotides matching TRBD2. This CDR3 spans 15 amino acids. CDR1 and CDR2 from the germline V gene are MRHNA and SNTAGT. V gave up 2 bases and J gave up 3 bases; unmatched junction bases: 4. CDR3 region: CASSDSSGATDTQYF. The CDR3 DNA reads TGTGCCAGCAGTGACAGTAGCGGGGCGACAGATACGCAGTATTTT.

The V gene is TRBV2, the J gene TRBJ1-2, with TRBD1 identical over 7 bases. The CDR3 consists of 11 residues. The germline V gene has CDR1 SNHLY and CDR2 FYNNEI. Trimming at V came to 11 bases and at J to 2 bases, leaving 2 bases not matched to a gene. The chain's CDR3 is CAQTGNYGYTF. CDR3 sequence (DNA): TGTGCCCAGACAGGGAACTATGGCTACACCTTC.

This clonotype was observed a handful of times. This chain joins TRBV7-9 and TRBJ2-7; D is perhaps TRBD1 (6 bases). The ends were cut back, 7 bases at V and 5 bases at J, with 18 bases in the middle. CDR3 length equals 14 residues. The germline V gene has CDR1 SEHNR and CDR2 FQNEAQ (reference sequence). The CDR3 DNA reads TGTGCCAGCATCCCCCCGGCAGGGGAGAACGAGCAGTACTTC. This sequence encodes CASIPPAGENEQYF.